Reported below is one TCR beta chain. The data originate from a study of long-term antiretroviral therapy in people with HIV. Run at survey level, the immunoSEQ assay was version v3.0. TCRdb keeps only in-frame clones here, not all; method: immunoSEQ multiplex PCR. The sample records over 15,000 clones, roughly 79% being singletons. Trimming pared 0 bases from V and 0 bases from J, leaving 4 bases between. Germline-derived CDR1 and CDR2 are SGHVS and FNYEAQ. The CDR3 runs 14 residues. The sequence was obtained from a man between 45 and 60 years old with HIV. Sequencing was performed on unsorted PBMCs, taken 2.2 years after starting antiretroviral therapy. The chain has TRBV7-6 and TRBJ2-3; D gene unclear. The DNA for the CDR3 is TGTGCCAGCAGCTTAGCGACTAGCACAGATACGCAGTATTTT. It is translated as CASSLATSTDTQYF.